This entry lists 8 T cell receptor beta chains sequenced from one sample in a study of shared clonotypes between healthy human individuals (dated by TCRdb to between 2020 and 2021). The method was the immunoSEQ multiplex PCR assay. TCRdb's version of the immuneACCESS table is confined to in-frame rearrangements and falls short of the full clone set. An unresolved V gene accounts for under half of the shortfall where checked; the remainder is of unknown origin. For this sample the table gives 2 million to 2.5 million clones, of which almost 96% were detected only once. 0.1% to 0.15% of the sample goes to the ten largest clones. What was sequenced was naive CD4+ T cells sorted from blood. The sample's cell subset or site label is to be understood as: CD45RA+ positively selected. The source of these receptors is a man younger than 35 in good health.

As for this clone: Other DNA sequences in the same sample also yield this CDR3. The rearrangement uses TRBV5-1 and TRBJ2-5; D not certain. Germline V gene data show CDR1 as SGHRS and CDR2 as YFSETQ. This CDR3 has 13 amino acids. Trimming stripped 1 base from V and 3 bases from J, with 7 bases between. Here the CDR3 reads CASSLSGEETQYF. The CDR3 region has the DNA TGCGCCAGCAGCTTGAGTGGAGAAGAGACCCAGTACTTC.

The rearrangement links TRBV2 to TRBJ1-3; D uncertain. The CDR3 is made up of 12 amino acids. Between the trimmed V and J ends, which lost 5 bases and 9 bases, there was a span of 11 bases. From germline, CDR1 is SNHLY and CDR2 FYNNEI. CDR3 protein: CASSPKGSTIYF. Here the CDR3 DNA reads TGTGCCAGCAGTCCAAAGGGTTCCACCATATATTTT.

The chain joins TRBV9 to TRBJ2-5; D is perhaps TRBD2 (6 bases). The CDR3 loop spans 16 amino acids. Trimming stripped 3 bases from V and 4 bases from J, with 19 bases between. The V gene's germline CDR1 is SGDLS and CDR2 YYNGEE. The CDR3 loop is CASSASGDSGVETQYF. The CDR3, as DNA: TGTGCCAGCAGCGCCTCGGGGGACTCTGGTGTAGAGACCCAGTACTTC.

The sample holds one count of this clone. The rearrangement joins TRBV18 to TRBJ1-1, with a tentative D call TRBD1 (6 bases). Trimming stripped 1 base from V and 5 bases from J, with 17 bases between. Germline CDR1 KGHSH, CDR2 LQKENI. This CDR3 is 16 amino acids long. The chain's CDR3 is CASSPLFGRGGTEAFF. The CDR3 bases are TGTGCCAGCTCACCACTCTTTGGCAGGGGCGGGACTGAAGCTTTCTTT.

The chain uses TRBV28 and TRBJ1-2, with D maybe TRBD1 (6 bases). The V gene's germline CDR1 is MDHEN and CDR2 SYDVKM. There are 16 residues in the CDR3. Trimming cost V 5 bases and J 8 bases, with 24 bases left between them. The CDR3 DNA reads TGTGCCAGCAGTACCCTATCACAGGGCCTCCTGGGGGGCTACACCTTC. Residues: CASSTLSQGLLGGYTF.

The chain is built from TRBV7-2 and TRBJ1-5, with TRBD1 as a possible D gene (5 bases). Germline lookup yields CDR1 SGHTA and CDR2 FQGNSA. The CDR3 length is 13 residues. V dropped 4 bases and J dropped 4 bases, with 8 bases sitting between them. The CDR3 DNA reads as TGTGCCAGCAGCTGGGGGACGAATCAGCCCCAGCATTTT. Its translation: CASSWGTNQPQHF.

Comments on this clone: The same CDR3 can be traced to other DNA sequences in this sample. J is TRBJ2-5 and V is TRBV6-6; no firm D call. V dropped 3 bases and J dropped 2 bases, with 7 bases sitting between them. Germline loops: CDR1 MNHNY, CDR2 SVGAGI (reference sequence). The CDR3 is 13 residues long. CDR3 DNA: TGTGCCAGCAGTTATCCGACGCAAGAGACCCAGTACTTC. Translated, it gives CASSYPTQETQYF.

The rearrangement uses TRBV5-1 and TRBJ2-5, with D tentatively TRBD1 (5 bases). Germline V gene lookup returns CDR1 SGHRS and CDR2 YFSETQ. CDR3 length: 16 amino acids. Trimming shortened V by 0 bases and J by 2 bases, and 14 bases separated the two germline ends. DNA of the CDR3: TGCGCCAGCAGCTTGGGTCCCTTGGGGCTGCAAGAGACCCAGTACTTC. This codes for CASSLGPLGLQETQYF. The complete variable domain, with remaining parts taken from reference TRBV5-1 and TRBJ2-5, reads KAGVTQTPRYLIKTRGQQVTLSCSPISGHRSVSWYQQTPGQGLQFLFEYFSETQRNKGNFPGRFSGRQFSNSRSEMNVSTLELGDSALYLCASSLGPLGLQETQYFGPGTRLLVL.